This is a list of T cell receptor beta chains from one sample in a study of T-cell reconstitution after alpha-beta-depleted transplantation in children. TCRdb re-called the PCR reads with MiXCR, one entry per CDR3 protein. This sample has some 600,000 distinct CDR3 sequences, with approximately 17% found just once. Sequenced material: PBMCs from the stem cell graft donor, taken from the stem cell graft. The receptors were sampled from a human donor who donated a stem cell graft to a child with acute myeloid leukemia. The CDR3 runs from the conserved cysteine through the conserved F or W. A D gene is named only where the DNA matches it firmly. Size is stated for part of the rows, as once, few or many counts, or as a class when the clone is expanded.

j_call: TRBJ2-1; d_call: NA; clone_size: NA; v_call: TRBV4-3; cdr3_aa: CASSQDRPLRHEQFF; cdr3_nt: TGCGCCAGCAGCCAAGATAGGCCGTTAAGGCATGAGCAGTTCTTC
j_call: TRBJ2-1; d_call: NA; clone_size: many; v_call: TRBV12-3/TRBV12-4; cdr3_aa: CASSLGGADEQFF; cdr3_nt: TGTGCCAGCAGTTTAGGAGGGGCTGATGAGCAGTTCTTC
j_call: TRBJ2-2; d_call: NA; clone_size: NA; v_call: TRBV20-1; cdr3_aa: CSARDPRWVPENTGELFF; cdr3_nt: TGCAGTGCTAGAGACCCCCGTTGGGTTCCCGAGAACACCGGGGAGCTGTTTTTT
j_call: TRBJ2-7; d_call: NA; clone_size: many; v_call: TRBV20-1; cdr3_aa: CSASAPPAYLEQYF; cdr3_nt: TGCAGTGCTTCCGCCCCACCAGCGTATCTCGAGCAGTACTTC
j_call: TRBJ2-5; d_call: NA; clone_size: few; v_call: TRBV20-1; cdr3_aa: CSARDLAFGLLGETQYF; cdr3_nt: TGCAGTGCTAGAGATCTTGCTTTCGGGCTTCTGGGGGAGACCCAGTACTTC
j_call: TRBJ2-5; d_call: NA; clone_size: many; v_call: TRBV7-9; cdr3_aa: CASSLPAQETQYF; cdr3_nt: TGTGCCAGCAGCTTACCAGCACAAGAGACCCAGTACTTC
j_call: TRBJ2-7; d_call: TRBD1; clone_size: NA; v_call: TRBV20-1; cdr3_aa: CSALSFRDSSSYEQYF; cdr3_nt: TGCAGTGCCCTCTCCTTCCGGGACAGTAGTTCCTACGAGCAGTACTTC
j_call: TRBJ2-7; d_call: NA; clone_size: NA; v_call: TRBV7-9; cdr3_aa: CASSLPSGEQYF; cdr3_nt: TGTGCCAGCAGCTTACCGTCAGGCGAGCAGTACTTC
j_call: TRBJ1-1; d_call: NA; clone_size: NA; v_call: TRBV10-3; cdr3_aa: CAIRWGGENTEAFF; cdr3_nt: TGTGCCATCAGGTGGGGGGGCGAGAACACTGAAGCTTTCTTT
j_call: TRBJ2-2; d_call: NA; clone_size: few; v_call: TRBV7-9; cdr3_aa: CAIPGAGPSNTGELFF; cdr3_nt: TGTGCCATCCCAGGGGCCGGGCCTTCGAACACCGGGGAGCTGTTTTTT
j_call: TRBJ2-3; d_call: NA; clone_size: many; v_call: TRBV10-3; cdr3_aa: CAISSGGDTQYF; cdr3_nt: TGTGCCATCAGTAGCGGTGGAGATACGCAGTATTTT
j_call: TRBJ2-1; d_call: NA; clone_size: NA; v_call: TRBV28; cdr3_aa: CASFQRAAVNEQFF; cdr3_nt: TGTGCCAGCTTCCAGAGAGCGGCAGTGAATGAGCAGTTCTTC
j_call: TRBJ2-3; d_call: TRBD2; clone_size: few; v_call: TRBV5-6; cdr3_aa: CASSHGTSGGGPILDTQYF; cdr3_nt: TGTGCCAGCAGTCACGGGACTAGCGGGGGAGGGCCCATTTTAGATACGCAGTATTTT
j_call: TRBJ2-3; d_call: NA; clone_size: many; v_call: TRBV20-1; cdr3_aa: CSAISWDRGATDTQYF; cdr3_nt: TGCAGTGCTATATCCTGGGACCGGGGGGCGACAGATACGCAGTATTTT
j_call: TRBJ1-2; d_call: NA; clone_size: many; v_call: TRBV12-3/TRBV12-4; cdr3_aa: CASSPQGSINYGYTF; cdr3_nt: TGTGCCAGCAGTCCTCAGGGGTCCATTAACTATGGCTACACCTTC
j_call: TRBJ2-1; d_call: NA; clone_size: NA; v_call: TRBV5-1; cdr3_aa: CASSFLQGGMNEQFF; cdr3_nt: TGCGCCAGCAGCTTCCTACAAGGGGGGATGAATGAGCAGTTCTTC
j_call: TRBJ2-3; d_call: NA; clone_size: few; v_call: TRBV12-3/TRBV12-4; cdr3_aa: CASRYITDTQYF; cdr3_nt: TGTGCCAGCAGATACATCACAGATACGCAGTATTTT
j_call: TRBJ2-7; d_call: NA; clone_size: many; v_call: TRBV20-1; cdr3_aa: CSARRDSSYEQYF; cdr3_nt: TGCAGTGCTAGACGGGACTCATCCTACGAGCAGTACTTC
j_call: TRBJ2-1; d_call: NA; clone_size: many; v_call: TRBV7-7; cdr3_aa: CASSLDPGVGGSYNEQFF; cdr3_nt: TGTGCCAGCAGCTTAGACCCCGGGGTCGGGGGCTCCTACAATGAGCAGTTCTTC
j_call: TRBJ1-2; d_call: TRBD1; clone_size: many; v_call: TRBV6-5; cdr3_aa: CATKTGAYGYTF; cdr3_nt: TGTGCCACCAAGACAGGGGCCTATGGCTACACCTTC
j_call: TRBJ2-5; d_call: NA; clone_size: few; v_call: TRBV4-1; cdr3_aa: CASSQVTDEETQYF; cdr3_nt: TGCGCCAGCAGCCAAGTCACAGACGAAGAGACCCAGTACTTC
j_call: TRBJ1-6; d_call: NA; clone_size: few; v_call: TRBV21-1; cdr3_aa: CASSKARPGMFNSPLHF; cdr3_nt: TGTGCCAGCAGCAAAGCGCGACCAGGAATGTTCAATTCACCCCTCCACTTT